This is a list of T cell receptor beta chains from one sample in a study of cytomegalovirus exposure and HLA in healthy donors. Assay used: immunoSEQ multiplex PCR; TCRdb lists only in-frame clones, some missing. The sample lists 24,000 or so clones; 60% to 80% were seen once. Input material: PBMCs. Source of these receptors: a male donor in good health and CMV-seronegative. Both conserved end residues are part of each CDR3.

cdr3_aa: CASSTRDRGNEQYF; v_call: TRBV7-9; j_call: TRBJ2-7
cdr3_aa: CASSLEPSGRPQGEQYF; v_call: TRBV5-1; j_call: TRBJ2-7
cdr3_aa: CASRGPGQNQPQHF; v_call: TRBV6-1; j_call: TRBJ1-5
cdr3_aa: CASSLAAGQGEAFF; v_call: TRBV5-1; j_call: TRBJ1-1
cdr3_aa: CASSLASGGTYEQYF; v_call: TRBV7-9; j_call: TRBJ2-7
cdr3_aa: CASTPEDTRYIQYF; v_call: TRBV19; j_call: TRBJ2-4
cdr3_aa: CASRPGTSFGANVLTF; v_call: TRBV7-3; j_call: TRBJ2-6
cdr3_aa: CASSLLAGASSYNEQFF; v_call: TRBV7-2; j_call: TRBJ2-1
cdr3_aa: CASSTQGADYGYTF; v_call: TRBV28; j_call: TRBJ1-2
cdr3_aa: CASSVDGQVREQYF; v_call: TRBV9; j_call: TRBJ2-7
cdr3_aa: CASRQGGANQPQHF; v_call: TRBV6-5; j_call: TRBJ1-5
cdr3_aa: CASRTFYTGELFF; v_call: TRBV19; j_call: TRBJ2-2
cdr3_aa: CASSQVGGEQYF; v_call: TRBV4-2; j_call: TRBJ2-7
cdr3_aa: CASSPTGGEQYF; v_call: TRBV18; j_call: TRBJ2-7
cdr3_aa: CASSPGLAGWGSGANVLTF; v_call: TRBV28; j_call: TRBJ2-6
cdr3_aa: CASREGVANEKLFF; v_call: TRBV5-1; j_call: TRBJ1-4
cdr3_aa: CASSLGRGVDSPLHF; v_call: TRBV7-9; j_call: TRBJ1-6
cdr3_aa: CASSPVSGSSYNEQFF; v_call: TRBV19; j_call: TRBJ2-1
cdr3_aa: CASSLGLQGASGANVLTF; v_call: TRBV7-2; j_call: TRBJ2-6
cdr3_aa: CASSEKVAGMNREQYF; v_call: TRBV2; j_call: TRBJ2-7
cdr3_aa: CASSPRTSSWETQYF; v_call: TRBV18; j_call: TRBJ2-5
cdr3_aa: CAIRSNRDSGNTIYF; v_call: TRBV10-3; j_call: TRBJ1-3
cdr3_aa: CASRDTSGNEQFF; v_call: TRBV27; j_call: TRBJ2-1
cdr3_aa: CASSLVAVGSQNEQYF; v_call: TRBV5-6; j_call: TRBJ2-7
cdr3_aa: CASSPSRTGNTEAFF; v_call: TRBV18; j_call: TRBJ1-1
cdr3_aa: CSVVRGYQETQYF; v_call: TRBV29-1; j_call: TRBJ2-5
cdr3_aa: CASSLTGTGGVILDGYTF; v_call: TRBV5-6; j_call: TRBJ1-2
cdr3_aa: CASSEKGQEHNEQFF; v_call: TRBV6-1; j_call: TRBJ2-1
cdr3_aa: CASSASRGTGETQYF; v_call: TRBV5-1; j_call: TRBJ2-5
cdr3_aa: CASSSKLGGALNGYTF; v_call: TRBV5-5; j_call: TRBJ1-2
cdr3_aa: CASSYREGAVNTEAFF; v_call: TRBV6-5; j_call: TRBJ1-1
cdr3_aa: CASSLGPGGNSPLHF; v_call: TRBV7-6; j_call: TRBJ1-6
cdr3_aa: CASSSSGLTDTQYF; v_call: TRBV19; j_call: TRBJ2-3
cdr3_aa: CASSPGQGTGELFF; v_call: TRBV25-1; j_call: TRBJ2-2
cdr3_aa: CASSQDPSGGAYEQYF; v_call: TRBV4-2; j_call: TRBJ2-7
cdr3_aa: CAISEGLDSYEQYF; v_call: TRBV10-3; j_call: TRBJ2-7
cdr3_aa: CASRIGTFSSTDTQYF; v_call: TRBV6-6; j_call: TRBJ2-3
cdr3_aa: CASSLILSGANVLTF; v_call: TRBV5-1; j_call: TRBJ2-6
cdr3_aa: CASSLAPRTLGNSPLHF; v_call: TRBV7-2; j_call: TRBJ1-6
cdr3_aa: CASSYKGQGVGYGYTF; v_call: TRBV27; j_call: TRBJ1-2
cdr3_aa: CASSIVPGTGEQFF; v_call: TRBV19; j_call: TRBJ2-1
cdr3_aa: CASSIPGKLFF; v_call: TRBV6-6; j_call: TRBJ1-4
cdr3_aa: CATSSKRNRVRTGRTEAFF; v_call: TRBV15; j_call: TRBJ1-1
cdr3_aa: CASSQDRLDRAYEQYF; v_call: TRBV4-3; j_call: TRBJ2-7
cdr3_aa: CATSRGPGLADYEQYF; v_call: TRBV15; j_call: TRBJ2-7
cdr3_aa: CASSLGGREGSGGYTF; v_call: TRBV11-2; j_call: TRBJ1-2
cdr3_aa: CAISTGTSENNEQFF; v_call: TRBV10-3; j_call: TRBJ2-1
cdr3_aa: CASSVGTSNTGELFF; v_call: TRBV6-4; j_call: TRBJ2-2
cdr3_aa: CASSPAGQGYNEQFF; v_call: TRBV5-1; j_call: TRBJ2-1
cdr3_aa: CASSFYNSQSNQPQHF; v_call: TRBV7-8; j_call: TRBJ1-5
cdr3_aa: CASSPLSGSYEQYF; v_call: TRBV7-6; j_call: TRBJ2-7
cdr3_aa: CASSLLAGGSDTQYF; v_call: TRBV27; j_call: TRBJ2-3
cdr3_aa: CATSSVTGVTGELFF; v_call: TRBV15; j_call: TRBJ2-2
cdr3_aa: CASSDLVGSSYNEQFF; v_call: TRBV6-4; j_call: TRBJ2-1